The 15 T cell receptor beta chains presented below share a single source sample, sequenced in a study of CD4 T cells in relation to SARS-CoV-2 and coronaviruses. The unexposed donors gave CD4+ T cells in 2011-2018, prior to COVID-19. Data came from immunoSEQ multiplex PCR; TCRdb stores just in-frame clones and leaves some out. The sample shows roughly 71,000 clones, around 87% of them seen only once. Sequenced sample: memory CD4+ T cells from PBMCs. The receptor set was obtained from a human donor in good health.

The table lists this clone with a few counts. The chain links TRBV6-5 to TRBJ1-6; a possible D gene is TRBD1 (6 bases). This CDR3 comprises 15 residues. Germline V CDR1 and CDR2: MNHEY, SVGAGI. V lost 5 bases, J lost 7 bases, and 15 bases lay in between. The DNA for the CDR3 is TGTGCCAGCAGTCTACAGGGTATTGGGAATTCACCCCTCCACTTT. This encodes CASSLQGIGNSPLHF.

The chain is built from TRBV5-1 and TRBJ2-3, with D unclear. The CDR3 loop spans 14 amino acids. Trimming left V 1 base short and J 4 bases short, with 10 bases between. CDR1 SGHRS and CDR2 YFSETQ come from the germline V gene. The CDR3 coding sequence is TGCGCCAGCAGCTTGATCCCTAACGCAGATACGCAGTATTTT. It translates to CASSLIPNADTQYF.

This chain connects TRBV2 to TRBJ1-2, with D uncertain. Trimming removed 5 bases from V and 6 bases from J, with 13 bases in between. The CDR3 contains 13 residues. The germline V gene has CDR1 SNHLY and CDR2 FYNNEI. CDR3: CASSIVMGNGYTF. CDR3 coding DNA: TGTGCCAGCAGTATCGTTATGGGCAATGGCTACACCTTC.

V usage is TRBV24-1 and J usage is TRBJ2-1; 13 nucleotides match TRBD2. Germline trimming cut 5 bases from V and 8 bases from J; bases unmatched to any gene: 11. CDR3 length: 17 amino acids. Germline CDR1 is KGHDR and CDR2 is SFDVKD. The CDR3 spells CATSAAGLAGIPYEQFF. The DNA for the CDR3 is TGTGCCACCAGTGCCGCGGGACTAGCGGGAATACCCTATGAGCAGTTCTTC.

The chain links TRBV27 to TRBJ2-2; D not resolved. CDR1 is MNHEY, CDR2 SMNVEV, per germline (reference sequence). Trimming left V 6 bases short and J 0 bases short, with 8 bases between. The CDR3 spans 14 residues. The CDR3 loop reads CASSRKANTGELFF. The CDR3 DNA follows: TGTGCCAGCAGCCGGAAGGCGAACACCGGGGAGCTGTTTTTT.

This chain connects TRBV24-1 to TRBJ2-3, with D perhaps TRBD1 (5 bases). This CDR3 contains 16 residues. Germline V gene sequence: CDR1 KGHDR, CDR2 SFDVKD. Trimming took 2 bases from V and 6 from J, leaving 17 bases between them. DNA of the CDR3: TGTGCCACCAGTGATTCAATGAAGGCAGGGTGGGATACGCAGTATTTT. Translated: CATSDSMKAGWDTQYF.

The CDR3 DNA sequence: TGTGCCAGCAGTCAGTCGAACTATGGCTACACCTTC. Amino acids: CASSQSNYGYTF. The genes are TRBV28 and TRBJ1-2; D remains unclear. V was shortened by 5 bases and J by 2 bases, with 6 bases between the two germline ends. Germline V CDR1 and CDR2: MDHEN, SYDVKM. This CDR3 contains 12 residues.

This chain uses TRBV18 with TRBJ2-3; 7 nucleotides line up with TRBD2. Germline V gives CDR1 KGHSH, CDR2 LQKENI. The CDR3 contains 14 residues. Trimming took 2 bases from V and 6 from J; bases not matched to a gene: 5. The CDR3 DNA reads TGTGCCAGCTCACCAGGGCTAGCGGACGATACGCAGTATTTT. This gives the protein CASSPGLADDTQYF.

This clone occurred once. The chain links TRBV27 to TRBJ1-6; 11 bases map to TRBD1. Looked up from germline, CDR1 is MNHEY and CDR2 is SMNVEV (reference sequence). This CDR3 region has 15 residues. J was trimmed by 6 bases and V by 6 bases; bases with no gene match: 4. CDR3 sequence (DNA): TGTGCCAGCAGACTGGGACAGGGGGGTAATTCACCCCTCCACTTT. Encoded protein: CASRLGQGGNSPLHF.

This sequence joins TRBV12-1 and TRBJ2-3; TRBD2 reflects the table's D call only, with no check against the DNA. TRBV12-1 is a listed pseudogene. CDR3 length: 20 amino acids. Written as DNA, the CDR3 is TGTGCCAGCAGCTTTGCCGTACTAGCGGGAGAGAAGGGGGGCACAGATACGCAGTATTTT. Protein product: CASSFAVLAGEKGGTDTQYF.

The rearrangement links TRBV2 to TRBJ1-2, with 7 bases identical to TRBD1. Per germline, CDR1 SNHLY and CDR2 FYNNEI. The V and J ends lost 5 bases and 7 bases, in that order; junction bases with no gene match: 4. The CDR3 totals 12 residues. The CDR3 loop reads CASSRQGPGYTF. DNA for the CDR3: TGTGCCAGCAGTCGACAGGGTCCTGGCTACACCTTC.

The DNA for the CDR3 is TGTGCCAGCAGCTACGGGACTGGTATGAACACTGAAGCTTTCTTT. It translates to CASSYGTGMNTEAFF. The chain employs TRBV6-5 and TRBJ1-1; tentatively, D is TRBD1 (5 bases). CDR3 length: 15 residues. The V gene's germline CDR1 is MNHEY and CDR2 SVGAGI. Trimming took off 6 bases at V and 0 bases at J, with 14 bases between the two ends.

The V gene is TRBV5-1, the J gene TRBJ2-3, with D perhaps TRBD1 (7 bases). Deletions cut 10 bases from V and 2 bases from J, with 17 bases between. The CDR3 covers 14 residues. Germline loops: CDR1 SGHRS, CDR2 YFSETQ. CDR3 residues: CACGAQGPTDTQYF. CDR3 sequence (DNA): TGCGCCTGCGGGGCACAGGGGCCCACAGATACGCAGTATTTT.

The rearrangement links TRBV9 to TRBJ2-1, with TRBD1 matching over 8 bases. The germline V gene has CDR1 SGDLS and CDR2 YYNGEE. The CDR3 contains 15 residues. V lost 0 bases and J lost 9; bases outside the gene matches: 8. DNA for the CDR3: TGTGCCAGCAGCGTAGGTTCGGACAGGGCGGGTGAGCAGTTCTTC. This codes for CASSVGSDRAGEQFF.

The gene calls are TRBV5-1 and TRBJ1-5; D is unresolved. The CDR3 contains 18 residues. CDR1 SGHRS and CDR2 YFSETQ come from the germline V gene. V was pared by 2 bases and J by 3 bases, with 21 bases between. DNA for the CDR3: TGCGCCAGCAGCTTAACATTTTTTACGTCACGACCCAATCAGCCCCAGCATTTT. This encodes CASSLTFFTSRPNQPQHF. The full variable domain, rest sourced from reference TRBV5-1 and TRBJ1-5, is KAGVTQTPRYLIKTRGQQVTLSCSPISGHRSVSWYQQTPGQGLQFLFEYFSETQRNKGNFPGRFSGRQFSNSRSEMNVSTLELGDSALYLCASSLTFFTSRPNQPQHFGDGTRLSIL.